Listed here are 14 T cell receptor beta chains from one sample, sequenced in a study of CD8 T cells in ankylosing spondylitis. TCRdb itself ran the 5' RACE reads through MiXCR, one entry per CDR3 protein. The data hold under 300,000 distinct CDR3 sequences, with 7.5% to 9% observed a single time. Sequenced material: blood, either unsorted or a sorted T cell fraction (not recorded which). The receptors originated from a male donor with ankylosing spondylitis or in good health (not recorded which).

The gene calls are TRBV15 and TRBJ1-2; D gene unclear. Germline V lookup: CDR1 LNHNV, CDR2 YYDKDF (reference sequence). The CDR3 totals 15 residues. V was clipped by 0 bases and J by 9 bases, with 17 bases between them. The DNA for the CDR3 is TGTGCCACCAGCAGAGACGGTCGCGACTACGGGAGCTACACCTTC. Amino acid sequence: CATSRDGRDYGSYTF.

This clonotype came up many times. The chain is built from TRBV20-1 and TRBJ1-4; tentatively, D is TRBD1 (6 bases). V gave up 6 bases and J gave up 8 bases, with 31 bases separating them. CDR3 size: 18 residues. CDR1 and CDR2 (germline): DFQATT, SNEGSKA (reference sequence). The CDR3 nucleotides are TGCAGTGCCTTTGGGAGACCGGGGGCGTTTGATCCCCAGGAAAAACTGTTTTTT. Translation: CSAFGRPGAFDPQEKLFF.

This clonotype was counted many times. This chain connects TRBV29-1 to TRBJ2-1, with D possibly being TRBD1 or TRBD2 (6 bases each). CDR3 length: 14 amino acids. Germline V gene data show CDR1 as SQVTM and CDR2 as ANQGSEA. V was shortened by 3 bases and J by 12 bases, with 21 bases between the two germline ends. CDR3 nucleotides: TGCAGCGTTGATGGTCTATGGGGGGACACAGGGCAGTTCTTC. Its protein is CSVDGLWGDTGQFF.

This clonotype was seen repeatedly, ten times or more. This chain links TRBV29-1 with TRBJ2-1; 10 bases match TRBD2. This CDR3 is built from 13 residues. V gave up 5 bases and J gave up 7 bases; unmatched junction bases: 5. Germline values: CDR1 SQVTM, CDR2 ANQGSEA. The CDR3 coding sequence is TGCAGCGTTCTAGCGGGAGTGACAAATGAGCAGTTCTTC. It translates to CSVLAGVTNEQFF.

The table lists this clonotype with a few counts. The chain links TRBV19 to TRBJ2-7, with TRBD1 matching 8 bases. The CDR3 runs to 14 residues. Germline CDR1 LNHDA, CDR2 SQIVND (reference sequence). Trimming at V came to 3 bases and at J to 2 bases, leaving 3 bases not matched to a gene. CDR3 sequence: CASSIMDRAYEQYF. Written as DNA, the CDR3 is TGTGCCAGTAGTATTATGGACAGGGCCTACGAGCAGTACTTC.

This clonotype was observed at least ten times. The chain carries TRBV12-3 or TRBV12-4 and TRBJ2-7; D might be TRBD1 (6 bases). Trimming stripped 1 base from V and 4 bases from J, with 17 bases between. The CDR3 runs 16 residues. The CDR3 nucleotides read TGTGCCAGCAGTTTAGAGGCAGGGGCGCTAAGATACGAGCAGTACTTC. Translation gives CASSLEAGALRYEQYF.

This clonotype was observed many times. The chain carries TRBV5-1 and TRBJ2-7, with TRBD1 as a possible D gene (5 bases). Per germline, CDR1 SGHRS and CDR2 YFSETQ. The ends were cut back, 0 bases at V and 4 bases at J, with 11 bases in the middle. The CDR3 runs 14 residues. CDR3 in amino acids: CASSLVAGYYEQYF. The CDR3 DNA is TGCGCCAGCAGCTTGGTAGCAGGGTATTACGAGCAGTACTTC.

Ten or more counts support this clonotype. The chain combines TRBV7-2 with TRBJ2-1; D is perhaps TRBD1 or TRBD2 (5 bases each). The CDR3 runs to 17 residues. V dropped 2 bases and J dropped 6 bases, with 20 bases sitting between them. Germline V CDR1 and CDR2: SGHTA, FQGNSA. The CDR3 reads CASSLSQWELGGNEQFF. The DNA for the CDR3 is TGTGCCAGCAGCTTAAGTCAGTGGGAGCTTGGGGGCAATGAGCAGTTCTTC. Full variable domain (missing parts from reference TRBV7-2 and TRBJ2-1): GAGVSQSPSNKVTEKGKDVELRCDPISGHTALYWYRQSLGQGLEFLIYFQGNSAPDKSGLPSDRFSAERTGGSVSTLTIQRTQQEDSAVYLCASSLSQWELGGNEQFFGPGTRLTVL.

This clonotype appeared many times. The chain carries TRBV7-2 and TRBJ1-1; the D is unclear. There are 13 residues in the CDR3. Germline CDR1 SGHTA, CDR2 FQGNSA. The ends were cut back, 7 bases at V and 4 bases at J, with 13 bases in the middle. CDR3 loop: CASTLGRVTEAFF. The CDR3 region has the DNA TGTGCCAGCACCCTGGGGAGGGTCACTGAAGCTTTCTTT.

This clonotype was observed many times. Written as DNA, the CDR3 is TGCAGTGCTAGAGACTCCCAGGGGGGAGGGCGGAACACCATATATTTT. It specifies CSARDSQGGGRNTIYF. V gene TRBV20-1 combines with J gene TRBJ1-3; the match to TRBD1 covers 7 bases. V lost 0 bases, J lost 7 bases, and 12 bases stayed unmatched. Germline V lookup: CDR1 DFQATT, CDR2 SNEGSKA (reference sequence). CDR3 length: 16 amino acids.

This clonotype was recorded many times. The CDR3 loop reads CASRQGAYDGYTF. The CDR3 DNA follows: TGTGCCAGCAGGCAGGGGGCATATGATGGCTACACCTTC. This rearrangement joins TRBV6-1 to TRBJ1-2; TRBD1 matches 8 bases. Germline V gives CDR1 MNHNS, CDR2 SASEGT. CDR3 length: 13 amino acids. The V and J ends lost 6 bases and 6 bases, in that order; junction bases with no gene match: 6.

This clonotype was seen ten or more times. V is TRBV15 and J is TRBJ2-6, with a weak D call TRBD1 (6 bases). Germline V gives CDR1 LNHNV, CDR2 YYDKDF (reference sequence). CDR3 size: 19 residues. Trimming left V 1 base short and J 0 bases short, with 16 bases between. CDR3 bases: TGTGCCACCAGCAGAGGAGCAGGGGCCATTTTCTCTGGGGCCAACGTCCTGACTTTC. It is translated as CATSRGAGAIFSGANVLTF.

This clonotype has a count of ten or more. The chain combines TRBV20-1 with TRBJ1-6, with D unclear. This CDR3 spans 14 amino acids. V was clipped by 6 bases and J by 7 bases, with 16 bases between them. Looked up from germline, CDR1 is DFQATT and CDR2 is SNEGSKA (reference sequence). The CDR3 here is CSAPGRQGNSPLHF. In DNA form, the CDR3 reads TGCAGTGCCCCTGGCCGCCAAGGGAATTCACCCCTCCACTTT.

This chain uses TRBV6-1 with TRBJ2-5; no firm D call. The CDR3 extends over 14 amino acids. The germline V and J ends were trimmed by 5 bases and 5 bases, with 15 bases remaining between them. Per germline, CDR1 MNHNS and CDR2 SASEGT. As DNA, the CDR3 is TGTGCCAGCAGTCTCCCCCACCCCTTGGAGACCCAGTACTTC. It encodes CASSLPHPLETQYF.